The entry below describes one TCR beta chain. Its antigen is still unknown. This entry comes from a study of cytomegalovirus exposure and HLA in healthy donors. 60 Vbeta and 13 Jbeta primers were used in PCR. Here immunoSEQ multiplex PCR was the method, and the copy in TCRdb shows in-frame clones only, minus some. The repertoire includes more than 200,000 clones, roughly 68% of them detected once, and 2.6% sits in the top ten. The CDR3 length is 16 residues. Trimming took off 0 bases at V and 7 bases at J, with 18 bases between the two ends. Germline lookup yields CDR1 LNHNV and CDR2 YYDKDF (reference sequence). Findings and caveats of the study: Later analysis demonstrated an association between a missense DCLRE1C variant and TCR beta V- and J-gene trimming.

The chain couples TRBV15 to TRBJ1-2; D is uncertain. This clonotype originated in a man aged 35 to 55 in good health and CMV-seropositive. The sequencing input was PBMCs. The CDR3 DNA sequence: TGTGCCACCAGCAGAGACGCGACGGGTAGGAATAGTGGCTACACCTTC. It translates to CATSRDATGRNSGYTF.